These T cell receptor beta chains were read from a single sample in a study of CD8 T cells in ankylosing spondylitis. TCRdb analysed the 5' RACE reads with MiXCR anew, one entry per CDR3 protein. The sample carries about 360,000 distinct CDR3 sequences, roughly 20% recorded once. Sequencing input: blood, either unsorted or a sorted T cell fraction (not recorded which). These receptors were collected from a male donor with ankylosing spondylitis or in good health (not recorded which). The CDR3 runs from the conserved cysteine through the conserved F or W. The D gene is left open where the match is weak. The listing skips clone size in some rows; elsewhere it reads once, few, many or a size class.

d_gene,v_gene,abundance,j_gene,CDR3aa,CDR3nt
-,TRBV10-1,-,TRBJ2-7,CASSEKPGQSYEQYF,TGCGCCAGCAGTGAGAAACCGGGACAATCCTACGAGCAGTACTTC
-,TRBV2,few,TRBJ2-7,CASSTDIEWESSYEQYF,TGTGCCAGCAGTACGGACATAGAATGGGAGAGCTCCTACGAGCAGTACTTC
TRBD1,TRBV15,few,TRBJ2-3,CATSSNRDRDFTDTQYF,TGTGCCACCAGCAGCAACCGGGACAGGGATTTCACAGATACGCAGTATTTT
TRBD1,TRBV29-1,-,TRBJ2-1,CSVYGQGGNNEQFF,TGCAGCGTTTATGGACAGGGGGGGAACAATGAGCAGTTCTTC
-,TRBV20-1,-,TRBJ2-7,CSARGPTAYEQYF,TGCAGTGCCCGGGGGCCCACAGCCTACGAGCAGTACTTC
TRBD1,TRBV12-3/TRBV12-4,-,TRBJ1-5,CASSPGQGANQPQHF,TGTGCCAGCAGTCCAGGACAGGGGGCGAATCAGCCCCAGCATTTT
-,TRBV7-6,-,TRBJ2-7,CASSRRLGYEQYF,TGTGCCAGCTCTCGACGGCTCGGGTACGAGCAGTACTTC
-,TRBV27,-,TRBJ2-7,CASRLNREYNYEQYF,TGTGCCAGCAGACTAAACAGGGAGTACAACTACGAGCAGTACTTC
-,TRBV12-3/TRBV12-4,many,TRBJ2-1,CASSLTGPWAAEQFF,TGTGCCAGCAGTTTAACAGGACCCTGGGCTGCTGAGCAGTTCTTC
-,TRBV27,-,TRBJ2-5,CASRAGETQYF,TGTGCCAGCCGGGCAGGGGAGACCCAGTACTTC
-,TRBV11-2,-,TRBJ1-2,CASSLDPSFGFTGYTF,TGTGCCAGCAGCTTAGATCCGAGTTTCGGGTTTACTGGCTACACCTTC
TRBD1,TRBV15,few,TRBJ1-1,CATTSQGSTEAFF,TGTGCCACCACCTCACAGGGGTCCACTGAAGCTTTCTTT
-,TRBV3-1,-,TRBJ2-6,CASAHSGANVLTF,TGTGCCAGTGCCCACTCTGGGGCCAACGTCCTGACTTTC
-,TRBV12-3/TRBV12-4,-,TRBJ2-3,CASWPTRDSTDTQYF,TGTGCCAGCTGGCCCACCCGGGACTCCACAGATACGCAGTATTTT
TRBD1,TRBV4-1,few,TRBJ2-1,CASSQDPGQGNEQFF,TGCGCCAGCAGCCAAGACCCCGGACAGGGGAATGAGCAGTTCTTC
-,TRBV6-1,-,TRBJ2-5,CASRLSSGPIQETQYF,TGTGCCAGCCGGCTATCCTCAGGGCCAATCCAAGAGACCCAGTACTTC
-,TRBV12-3/TRBV12-4,many,TRBJ2-1,CATRLGNEQFF,TGTGCCACCAGACTAGGAAATGAGCAGTTCTTC
TRBD1,TRBV20-1,-,TRBJ2-5,CSALVPDRGLETQYF,TGCAGTGCCCTTGTCCCGGACAGGGGGTTGGAGACCCAGTACTTC
-,TRBV10-3,few,TRBJ2-5,CAISDLNRQETQYF,TGTGCCATCAGTGATCTAAACCGCCAAGAGACCCAGTACTTC
TRBD1,TRBV29-1,-,TRBJ1-2,CSVITGTGDHGYTF,TGCAGCGTTATCACCGGGACAGGGGACCATGGCTACACCTTC
-,TRBV30,-,TRBJ2-5,CAWSYSPPGMLQETQYF,TGTGCCTGGAGCTATTCTCCCCCGGGAATGCTACAAGAGACCCAGTACTTC
TRBD1,TRBV7-9,-,TRBJ2-7,CASCPGQGAYEQYF,TGTGCCAGCTGTCCGGGACAGGGTGCCTACGAGCAGTACTTC
-,TRBV27,-,TRBJ2-3,CASSAVREIPDTQYF,TGTGCCAGCAGTGCGGTCCGAGAAATTCCAGATACGCAGTATTTT
-,TRBV3-1,-,TRBJ2-7,CASSQAGSVHEQYF,TGTGCCAGCAGCCAAGCAGGGTCTGTCCACGAGCAGTACTTC
-,TRBV20-1,few,TRBJ1-6,CSARAPSPGMEGSLHF,TGCAGTGCTAGAGCCCCATCCCCCGGGATGGAGGGGTCCCTCCACTTT
-,TRBV4-1,-,TRBJ2-7,CASSQDPDVNYEQYF,TGCGCCAGCAGCCAAGACCCAGACGTGAACTACGAGCAGTACTTC
-,TRBV2,few,TRBJ2-1,CASSEGSAPYNEQFF,TGTGCCAGCAGTGAGGGGTCAGCCCCCTACAATGAGCAGTTCTTC
-,TRBV28,few,TRBJ2-5,CASSFSEEWETQYF,TGTGCCAGCAGTTTTAGTGAAGAATGGGAGACCCAGTACTTC
-,TRBV2,-,TRBJ2-1,CASLPGHGNNEQFF,TGTGCCAGCCTCCCGGGACATGGTAACAATGAGCAGTTCTTC
-,TRBV7-9,few,TRBJ2-5,CASSLVRGAEETQYF,TGTGCCAGCAGCTTAGTTCGGGGGGCGGAGGAGACCCAGTACTTC
-,TRBV12-3/TRBV12-4,few,TRBJ2-1,CASLAGNNEQFF,TGTGCCAGCTTGGCAGGGAACAATGAGCAGTTCTTC
-,TRBV9,-,TRBJ2-7,CASSVGQWGYEQYF,TGTGCCAGCAGCGTAGGTCAATGGGGCTACGAGCAGTACTTC
TRBD2,TRBV6-1,-,TRBJ2-2,CASSRTSENTGELFF,TGTGCCAGCAGTCGTACTAGCGAGAACACCGGGGAGCTGTTTTTT
-,TRBV18,many,TRBJ2-7,CASSPTDRSYEQYF,TGTGCCAGCTCACCGACGGACAGATCTTACGAGCAGTACTTC
-,TRBV11-2,-,TRBJ2-1,CASSAENYNEQFF,TGTGCCAGCAGCGCCGAAAACTACAATGAGCAGTTCTTC
-,TRBV12-3/TRBV12-4,-,TRBJ1-1,CASRPTENTEAFF,TGTGCCAGCAGACCCACAGAGAACACTGAAGCTTTCTTT
-,TRBV12-3/TRBV12-4,few,TRBJ2-7,CASRPGHSSYEQYF,TGTGCCAGCAGGCCGGGACATAGCTCCTACGAGCAGTACTTC
-,TRBV5-5,-,TRBJ1-2,CASSLDRNYGYTF,TGTGCCAGCAGCTTGGACAGGAACTATGGCTACACCTTC
-,TRBV20-1,-,TRBJ2-7,CSVSGGATYEQYF,TGCAGTGTCAGTGGAGGGGCGACCTACGAGCAGTACTTC
TRBD2,TRBV2,-,TRBJ2-7,CASIGLAVSYEQYF,TGTGCCAGCATCGGACTAGCGGTCTCCTACGAGCAGTACTTC
-,TRBV7-9,few,TRBJ2-2,CASSFLRVPGELFF,TGTGCCAGCAGCTTTCTGAGAGTCCCCGGGGAGCTGTTTTTT
-,TRBV2,many,TRBJ2-7,CASSEGNYEQYF,TGTGCCAGCAGTGAAGGCAACTACGAGCAGTACTTC
-,TRBV7-6,few,TRBJ1-2,CASSLGSAGGYTF,TGTGCCAGCAGCTTAGGCAGCGCGGGTGGCTACACCTTC
TRBD1,TRBV28,-,TRBJ2-7,CASRSGQGLEQYF,TGTGCCAGCCGGTCGGGACAGGGACTCGAGCAGTACTTC
-,TRBV7-9,-,TRBJ2-7,CASSMDINYEQYF,TGTGCCAGCAGCATGGACATAAACTACGAGCAGTACTTC
TRBD2,TRBV7-8,few,TRBJ2-1,CASSLERGGREFF,TGTGCCAGCAGCTTAGAACGGGGGGGGAGGGAGTTCTTC
-,TRBV4-1,-,TRBJ1-1,CASSQYSEAFF,TGCGCCAGCAGCCAGTATAGTGAAGCTTTCTTT
-,TRBV20-1,few,TRBJ1-1,CSAQDGMNTEAFF,TGCAGTGCACAGGACGGAATGAACACTGAAGCTTTCTTT
-,TRBV20-1,-,TRBJ2-7,CSARSRDSYEQYF,TGCAGTGCTAGGAGTAGGGATTCCTACGAGCAGTACTTC
-,TRBV28,-,TRBJ2-7,CASSWRGISYEQYF,TGTGCCAGCAGTTGGAGAGGGATCTCCTACGAGCAGTACTTC